These T cell receptor beta chains were read from a single sample in a study of T cell repertoires in cytomegalovirus infection. TCRdb passed the reads through MiXCR, listing each CDR3 protein once. The sample holds roughly 230,000 distinct CDR3 sequences, about 18% seen once. Sequencing was carried out using CD8+ T cells from PBMCs. The receptors here all came from a human donor in good health (CMV status not recorded). Some clones in this sample may be carry-over from other donors' samples. CDR3s include the opening cysteine and the closing phenylalanine or tryptophan. A D gene is named only where the DNA matches it firmly. Rows may omit the clone size; those that give it use once, few, many or a size class.

D gene	V gene	clone size	J gene	CDR3 DNA	CDR3 protein
TRBD1	TRBV10-3	few	TRBJ1-4	TGTGCCATCAGTGAGCGGACAGGGTCTAATGAAAAACTGTTTTTT	CAISERTGSNEKLFF
NA	TRBV20-1	NA	TRBJ2-7	TGCAGTGCTCCCTCATTAGTAGCGGAAACCTACGAGCAGTACTTC	CSAPSLVAETYEQYF
NA	TRBV7-2	many	TRBJ1-5	TGTGCCAGCAGCTTAGGACTGGGGGCGCGCGGTCAGCCCCAGCATTTT	CASSLGLGARGQPQHF
NA	TRBV7-9	many	TRBJ2-2	TGTGCCAGCAGCTTTAGCGGGACAGGGTTCACCGGGGAGCTGTTTTTT	CASSFSGTGFTGELFF
NA	TRBV7-3	NA	TRBJ2-2	TGTGCCAGCAGCTTGACGGAAAACACCGGGGAGCTGTTTTTT	CASSLTENTGELFF
NA	TRBV6-5	NA	TRBJ1-1	TGTGCCAGCAGGTTGACAGGCCTAGGGACTGAAGCTTTCTTT	CASRLTGLGTEAFF
NA	TRBV6-1	NA	TRBJ2-2	TGTGCCAGCAGTCCACTGGGTAGCCCCGGGGAGCTGTTTTTT	CASSPLGSPGELFF
TRBD2	TRBV5-4	NA	TRBJ2-7	TGTGCCAGCAGCGCTTCTAGCGGGGGTAACTACGAGCAGTACTTC	CASSASSGGNYEQYF
NA	TRBV28	many	TRBJ2-5	TGTGCCAGCAGTTTAAAGCCAGGGAACCAAGAGACCCAGTACTTC	CASSLKPGNQETQYF
TRBD1	TRBV6-5	many	TRBJ2-7	TGTGCCAGCAGTTCCCACATCCGGACAGGGGCCGAAAACTCCTACGAGCAGTACTTC	CASSSHIRTGAENSYEQYF
NA	TRBV7-6	many	TRBJ1-2	TGTGCCAGCGGACCAGACCGTGACCACGCTAACTATGGCTACACCTTC	CASGPDRDHANYGYTF
NA	TRBV7-8	many	TRBJ1-5	TGTGCCAGCAGCTTTAGAGGAACGGGCAATCAGCCCCAGCATTTT	CASSFRGTGNQPQHF
NA	TRBV7-9	many	TRBJ2-7	TGTGCCAGCAGCCCGCGGCAGGGCAGTTACGAGCAGTACTTC	CASSPRQGSYEQYF
TRBD1	TRBV5-6	NA	TRBJ1-2	TGTGCCAGCAGCCGACAGGGGCGTAACTATGGCTACACCTTC	CASSRQGRNYGYTF
NA	TRBV7-9	many	TRBJ2-2	TGTGCCAGCAGCTCCTCAAGCCCGAACACCGGGGAGCTGTTTTTT	CASSSSSPNTGELFF
NA	TRBV2	few	TRBJ2-2	TGTGCCAGCAGTGAAGCCCTAGCGCAAGCTAAAAGGGACACCGGGGAGCTGTTTTTT	CASSEALAQAKRDTGELFF
TRBD2	TRBV7-2	NA	TRBJ2-7	TGTGCCAGCAGCGGAACTAGCGAGGACTCCTACGAGCAGTACTTC	CASSGTSEDSYEQYF
NA	TRBV20-1	NA	TRBJ1-5	TGCAGTGCTTCCCCACCAGGGGTTACGGGCAATCAGCCCCAGCATTTT	CSASPPGVTGNQPQHF
TRBD1	TRBV2	many	TRBJ1-2	TGTGCCAGCAGGAGACAGGGGGCGAATGGCTACACCTTC	CASRRQGANGYTF
TRBD2	TRBV6-2/TRBV6-3	few	TRBJ2-1	TGTGCCACCCGAGGTAGCGGGGGACCCTACAATGAGCAGTTCTTC	CATRGSGGPYNEQFF
TRBD1	TRBV7-9	many	TRBJ2-7	TGTGCCAGCAGCCCCTACCGACAGGGTAGTTCCTACGAGCAGTACTTC	CASSPYRQGSSYEQYF
NA	TRBV7-3	many	TRBJ2-3	TGTGCCAGCAGCTTAGAGGGGCCAGATACGCAGTATTTT	CASSLEGPDTQYF
TRBD1	TRBV10-3	few	TRBJ1-1	TGTGCCACCAGGGACAGGGACGGTGGGACTGAAGCTTTCTTT	CATRDRDGGTEAFF
NA	TRBV7-9	many	TRBJ1-5	TGTGCCAGCAGCTTCGGTCCAGGGTTGGTGAATCAGCCCCAGCATTTT	CASSFGPGLVNQPQHF
TRBD1	TRBV18	few	TRBJ2-1	TGTGCCAGCTCACCAGACAGGGGACTTGAGCAGTTCTTC	CASSPDRGLEQFF
NA	TRBV12-3/TRBV12-4	NA	TRBJ2-3	TGTGCCAGCAGTAGGCCCGGCAGTGGAGATACGCAGTATTTT	CASSRPGSGDTQYF